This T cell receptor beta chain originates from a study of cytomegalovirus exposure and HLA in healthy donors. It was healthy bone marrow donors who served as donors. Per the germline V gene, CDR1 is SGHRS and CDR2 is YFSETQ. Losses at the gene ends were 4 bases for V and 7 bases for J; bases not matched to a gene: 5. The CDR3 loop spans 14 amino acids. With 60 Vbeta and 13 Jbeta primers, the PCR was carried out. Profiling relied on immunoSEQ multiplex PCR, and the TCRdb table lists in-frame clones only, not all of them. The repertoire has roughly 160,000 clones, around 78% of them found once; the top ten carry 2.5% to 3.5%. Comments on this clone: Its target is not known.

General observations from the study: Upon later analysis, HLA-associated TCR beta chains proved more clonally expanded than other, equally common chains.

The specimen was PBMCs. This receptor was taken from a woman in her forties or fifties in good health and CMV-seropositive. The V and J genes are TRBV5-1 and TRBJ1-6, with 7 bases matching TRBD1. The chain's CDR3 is CASSPGTVNSPLHF. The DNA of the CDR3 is TGCGCCAGCAGCCCCGGGACAGTCAATTCACCCCTCCACTTT. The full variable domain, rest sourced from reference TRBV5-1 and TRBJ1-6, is KAGVTQTPRYLIKTRGQQVTLSCSPISGHRSVSWYQQTPGQGLQFLFEYFSETQRNKGNFPGRFSGRQFSNSRSEMNVSTLELGDSALYLCASSPGTVNSPLHFGNGTRLTVT.